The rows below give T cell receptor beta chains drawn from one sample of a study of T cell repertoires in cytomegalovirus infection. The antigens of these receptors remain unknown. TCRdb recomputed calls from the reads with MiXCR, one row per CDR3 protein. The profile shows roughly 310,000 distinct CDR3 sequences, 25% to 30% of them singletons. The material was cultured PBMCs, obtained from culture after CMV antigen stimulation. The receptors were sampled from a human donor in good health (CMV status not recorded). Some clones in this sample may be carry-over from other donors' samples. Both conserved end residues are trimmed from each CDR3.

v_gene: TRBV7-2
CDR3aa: ASSLEQRNYGYT

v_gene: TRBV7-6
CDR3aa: ASSPDRGNSPLH

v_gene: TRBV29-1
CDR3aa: SVVAGGGRNTQY

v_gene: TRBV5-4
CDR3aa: ASIGAGGRNNEQF

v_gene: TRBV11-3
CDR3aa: ASSFRTGNTGELF

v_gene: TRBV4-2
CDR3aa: ASSQEPQGGTEAF

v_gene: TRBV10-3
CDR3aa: ATAGGDQPQH

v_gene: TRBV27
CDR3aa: ASSFLGQGAGGYT

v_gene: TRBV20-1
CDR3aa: SARDPQGNTEAF

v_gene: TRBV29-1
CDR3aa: SVEGQGNTEAF

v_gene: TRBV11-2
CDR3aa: ASRLRDSYTDTQY

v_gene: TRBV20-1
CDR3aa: SAERSGTGTDTQY

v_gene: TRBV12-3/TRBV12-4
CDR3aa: ASSHGTGEYQPQH

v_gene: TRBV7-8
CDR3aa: ASSPTSGLSGANVLT

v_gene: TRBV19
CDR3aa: ASRDIRGRSTDTQY

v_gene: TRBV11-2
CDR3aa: ASRSPGGVEYEQY

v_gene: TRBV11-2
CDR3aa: ASRHLKWGFTSGYT

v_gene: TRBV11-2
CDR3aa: ASSLELQKGKTQY

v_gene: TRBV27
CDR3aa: ASSLRLAGRRDEQF

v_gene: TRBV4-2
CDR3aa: ASSQARTSGMGSYNEQF

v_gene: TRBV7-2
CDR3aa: ASSPSRDRLYEQY

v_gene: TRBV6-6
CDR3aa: ASSYDPKLNYGYT

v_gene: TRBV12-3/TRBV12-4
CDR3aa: ASSLGDILSAEAF

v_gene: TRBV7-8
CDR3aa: ASSLPRTGPEQY

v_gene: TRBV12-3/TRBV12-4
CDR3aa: ASSSGVLSSYEQY

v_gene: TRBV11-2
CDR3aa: ASSLVPTGRDTEAF

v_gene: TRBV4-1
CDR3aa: ASSQLPRAAEAF

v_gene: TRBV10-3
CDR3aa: AITGRVTDTQY

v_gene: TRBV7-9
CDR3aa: ASSLSGRALRGNIQY

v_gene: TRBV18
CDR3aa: ASSPGQGARYGYT

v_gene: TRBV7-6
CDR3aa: ASSRGQGAAGNTIY